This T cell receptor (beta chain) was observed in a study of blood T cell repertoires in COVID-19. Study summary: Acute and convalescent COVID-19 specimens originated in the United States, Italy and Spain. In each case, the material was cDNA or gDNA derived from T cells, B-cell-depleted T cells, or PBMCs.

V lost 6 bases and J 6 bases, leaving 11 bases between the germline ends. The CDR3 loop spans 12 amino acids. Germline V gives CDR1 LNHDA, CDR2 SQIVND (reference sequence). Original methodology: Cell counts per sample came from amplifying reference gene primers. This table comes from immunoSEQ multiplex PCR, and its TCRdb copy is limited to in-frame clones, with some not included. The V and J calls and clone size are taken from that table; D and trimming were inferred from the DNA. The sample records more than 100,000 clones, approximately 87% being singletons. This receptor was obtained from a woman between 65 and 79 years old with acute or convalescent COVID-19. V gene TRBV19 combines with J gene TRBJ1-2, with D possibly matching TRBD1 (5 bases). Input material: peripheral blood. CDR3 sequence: CASRRQPDGYTF. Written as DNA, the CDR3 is TGTGCCAGTAGGCGACAGCCCGATGGCTACACCTTC.